This TCR beta chain comes out of a study of CD8+ T cells in alopecia areata. Study findings and constraints: The study also sequences resident alphabeta T cells of normal skin in scalp samples.

Following extraction, RNA underwent reverse transcription to cDNA, which served as the sequencing template. Some clones are missing from TCRdb's copy, which holds only in-frame ones; the method was immunoSEQ multiplex PCR. The sample gives more than 150,000 clones, 59% of which show up once; roughly 14% is in the top ten. The CDR3 has 16 amino acids. Looked up from germline, CDR1 is LNHDA and CDR2 is SQIVND (reference sequence). V was cut by 0 bases and J by 1 base, with 12 bases left in between. This clone was observed a handful of times. The antigen remains undetermined. This rearrangement joins TRBV19 to TRBJ1-1; no clear D. This TCR was recovered from a human donor with alopecia areata. Sequenced material: CD4+ T cells sorted from blood, taken at week 0. This CDR3 is CASSIDLYTPNTEAFF. DNA of the CDR3: TGTGCCAGTAGTATAGATCTCTACACGCCGAACACTGAAGCTTTCTTT.